The subject of this entry is one TCR beta chain. Its matching antigen is unknown. This sample is drawn from a study of T cells in narcolepsy. At the level of the study: Patients with NT1 or NT2 and healthy control donors were enrolled.

The CDR3 has 14 amino acids. CDR1 is LNHDA and CDR2 is SQIVND in the germline V gene (reference sequence). With 6 bases removed from V and 0 bases from J, the gap between germline ends came to 6 bases. Study results and limitations: Autoreactive clonotypes reportedly recurred in blood of same and different patients, not controls.

Clones were read by immunoSEQ multiplex PCR, and TCRdb kept only the in-frame ones, dropping some. The table lists approximately 40,000 clones, around 88% of them singletons. The TCR originated in a human donor with narcolepsy. The sample taken for sequencing was CD45RA- memory CD4+ T cells from PBMCs. V is TRBV19 and J is TRBJ2-6, with D uncertain. The chain's CDR3 is CASRGLSGANVLTF. DNA of the CDR3: TGTGCCAGTAGAGGCCTCTCTGGGGCCAACGTCCTGACTTTC.